This TCR beta chain was obtained from a study of blood T cell repertoires in COVID-19. Clones were sequenced by immunoSEQ multiplex PCR, and TCRdb holds only the in-frame ones, with some missing. The profile shows 100,000 or so clones, about 89% of them singletons. The sample holds one count of this clone. Sequencing was performed on peripheral blood. The clonotype originates from a woman aged 45-60 years in a cohort sampled during active COVID-19.

The CDR3, as DNA: TGTGCCAGCAGGGTGGGTGAGGGGGCCCCTAACTATGGCTACACCTTC. Translation gives CASRVGEGAPNYGYTF. This chain joins TRBV6-4 and TRBJ1-2, with 7 bases identical to TRBD1. The CDR3 extends over 16 amino acids. Trimming removed 6 bases from V and 0 bases from J; junction bases left unmatched: 10. Germline assignment: CDR1 MRHNA and CDR2 SNTAGT.